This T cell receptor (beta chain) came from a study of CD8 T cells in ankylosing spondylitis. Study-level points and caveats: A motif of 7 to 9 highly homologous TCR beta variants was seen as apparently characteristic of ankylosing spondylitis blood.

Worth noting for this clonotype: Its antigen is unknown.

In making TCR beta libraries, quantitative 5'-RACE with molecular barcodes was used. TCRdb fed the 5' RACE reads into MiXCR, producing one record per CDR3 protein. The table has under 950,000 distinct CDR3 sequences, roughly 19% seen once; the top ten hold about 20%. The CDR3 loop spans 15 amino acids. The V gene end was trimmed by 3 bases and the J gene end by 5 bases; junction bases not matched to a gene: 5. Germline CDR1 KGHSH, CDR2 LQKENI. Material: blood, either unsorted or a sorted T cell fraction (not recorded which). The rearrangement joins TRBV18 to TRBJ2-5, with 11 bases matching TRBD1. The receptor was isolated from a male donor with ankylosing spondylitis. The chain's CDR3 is CASSPGQGGRETQYF. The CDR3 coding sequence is TGTGCCAGCTCACCGGGACAGGGGGGTCGGGAGACCCAGTACTTC.